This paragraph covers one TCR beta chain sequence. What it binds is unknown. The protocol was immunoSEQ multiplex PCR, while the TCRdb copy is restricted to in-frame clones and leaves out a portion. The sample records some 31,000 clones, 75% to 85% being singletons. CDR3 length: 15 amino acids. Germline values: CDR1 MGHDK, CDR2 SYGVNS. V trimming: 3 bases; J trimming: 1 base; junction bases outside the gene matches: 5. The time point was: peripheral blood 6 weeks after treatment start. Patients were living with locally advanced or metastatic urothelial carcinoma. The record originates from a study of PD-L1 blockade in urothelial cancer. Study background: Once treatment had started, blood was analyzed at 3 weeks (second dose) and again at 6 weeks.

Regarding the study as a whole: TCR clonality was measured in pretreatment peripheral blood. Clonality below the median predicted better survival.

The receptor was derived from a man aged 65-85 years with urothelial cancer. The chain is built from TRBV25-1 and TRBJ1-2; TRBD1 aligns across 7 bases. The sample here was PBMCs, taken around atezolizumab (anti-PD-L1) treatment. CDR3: CASSDGQAFNYGYTF. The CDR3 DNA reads TGTGCCAGCAGTGATGGACAGGCATTTAACTATGGCTACACCTTC.